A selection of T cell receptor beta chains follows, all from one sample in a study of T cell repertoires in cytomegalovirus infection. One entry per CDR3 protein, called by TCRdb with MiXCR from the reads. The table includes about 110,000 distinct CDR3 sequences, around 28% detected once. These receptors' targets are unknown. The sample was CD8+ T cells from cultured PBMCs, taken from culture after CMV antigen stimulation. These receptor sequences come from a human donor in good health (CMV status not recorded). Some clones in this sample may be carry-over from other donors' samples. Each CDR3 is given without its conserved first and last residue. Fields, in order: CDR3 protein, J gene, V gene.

ASSSLAGDLKETQY | TRBJ2-5 | TRBV27
ASSLTPDSSYEQY | TRBJ2-7 | TRBV6-2/TRBV6-3
ASSLTPSYEQY | TRBJ2-7 | TRBV27
ASSQSGDGEQY | TRBJ2-7 | TRBV11-2
ASSTRQSNTGELF | TRBJ2-2 | TRBV6-6
ASSQITGWGYT | TRBJ1-2 | TRBV4-1
ASTIGSPSYNEQF | TRBJ2-1 | TRBV27
ASTEGAQETQY | TRBJ2-5 | TRBV7-9
SANRGVAKNIQY | TRBJ2-4 | TRBV20-1
ASSKSETAYNEQF | TRBJ2-1 | TRBV27
ASSNQAGGPYEQY | TRBJ2-7 | TRBV6-6
ASSPGDSLADTQY | TRBJ2-3 | TRBV7-8
ASKIGQGRSPLH | TRBJ1-6 | TRBV6-5
ASSFRRGSETQY | TRBJ2-5 | TRBV7-6
ASSSSSYVQPQH | TRBJ1-5 | TRBV27
ASGWKEGQGVDNEQF | TRBJ2-1 | TRBV12-5
ASSQEVLNTEAF | TRBJ1-1 | TRBV4-1
ASRSGLAGLETQY | TRBJ2-5 | TRBV27
ASSTGLYNEQF | TRBJ2-1 | TRBV4-1
ASSPFRTSGYEQY | TRBJ2-7 | TRBV7-8
AISEPKPGLALNEQF | TRBJ2-1 | TRBV10-3
ASSLSGWIHTGELF | TRBJ2-2 | TRBV27
ASSPTGLAGELF | TRBJ2-2 | TRBV7-6
ATKAGDSYNEQF | TRBJ2-1 | TRBV2
ASGDVGGETQY | TRBJ2-5 | TRBV6-1
AITGTGGGYNEQF | TRBJ2-1 | TRBV10-3
AISEHLEAF | TRBJ1-1 | TRBV10-3
ASTLGETTYNEQF | TRBJ2-1 | TRBV12-3/TRBV12-4
SARPRTGIGYGYT | TRBJ1-2 | TRBV20-1
ASSPPGGTYTDTQY | TRBJ2-3 | TRBV7-9
ASGLHQGRATDTQY | TRBJ2-3 | TRBV12-5
ASSLPGQGRNEQF | TRBJ2-1 | TRBV7-9
ATSDLRGVYNEQF | TRBJ2-1 | TRBV24-1
ASTASRNQPQH | TRBJ1-5 | TRBV28
ASSFWPLKNTEAF | TRBJ1-1 | TRBV7-6
SALPPTARETQY | TRBJ2-5 | TRBV20-1
ASSFMGSSYEQY | TRBJ2-7 | TRBV7-8
ATSVSGSSGNTIY | TRBJ1-3 | TRBV15
ASSIEANTEAF | TRBJ1-1 | TRBV28
ASSTGTGGHEQY | TRBJ2-7 | TRBV5-4
ASSVNPGLAGVEETQY | TRBJ2-5 | TRBV9
ASSFWEAGQETQY | TRBJ2-5 | TRBV7-9
SAEQGPNYGYT | TRBJ1-2 | TRBV29-1
ASSLFSISTDTQY | TRBJ2-3 | TRBV11-2
AISGGQMNTEAF | TRBJ1-1 | TRBV10-3
ASSLDNRSYNEQF | TRBJ2-1 | TRBV5-1
ASSLYVRGLDYGYT | TRBJ1-2 | TRBV28
SAAETVPNYGYT | TRBJ1-2 | TRBV20-1
SAAGGADTGELF | TRBJ2-2 | TRBV20-1
ASSQVRIRLTDTQY | TRBJ2-3 | TRBV14